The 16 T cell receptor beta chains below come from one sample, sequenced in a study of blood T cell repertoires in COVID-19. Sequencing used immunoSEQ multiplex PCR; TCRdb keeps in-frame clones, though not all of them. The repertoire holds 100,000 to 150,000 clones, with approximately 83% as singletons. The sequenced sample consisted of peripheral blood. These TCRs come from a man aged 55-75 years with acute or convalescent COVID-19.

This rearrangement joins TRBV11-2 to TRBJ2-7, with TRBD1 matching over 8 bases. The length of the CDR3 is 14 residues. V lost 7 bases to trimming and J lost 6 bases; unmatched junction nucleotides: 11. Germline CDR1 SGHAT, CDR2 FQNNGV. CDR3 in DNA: TGTGCCAGCACCACCATCGACAGGGGAGGCGAGCAGTACTTC. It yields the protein CASTTIDRGGEQYF.

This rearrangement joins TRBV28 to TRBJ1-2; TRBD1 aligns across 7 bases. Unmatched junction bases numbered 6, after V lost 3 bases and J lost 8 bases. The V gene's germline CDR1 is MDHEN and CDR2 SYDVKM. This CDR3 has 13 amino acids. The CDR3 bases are TGTGCCAGCAGTTTGGGGGACAGCCGGGGCTACACCTTC. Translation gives CASSLGDSRGYTF.

CDR3 sequence reads: CASSSPPRGQGRTGELFF. The CDR3 nucleotides are TGTGCCAGCAGTTCCCCCCCCAGGGGACAGGGTCGAACCGGGGAGCTGTTTTTT. The chain uses TRBV28 and TRBJ2-2; 9 bases line up with TRBD1. With 4 bases clipped from V and 5 bases from J, the junction kept 14 bases outside the gene matches. Germline values: CDR1 MDHEN, CDR2 SYDVKM. CDR3 size: 18 residues.

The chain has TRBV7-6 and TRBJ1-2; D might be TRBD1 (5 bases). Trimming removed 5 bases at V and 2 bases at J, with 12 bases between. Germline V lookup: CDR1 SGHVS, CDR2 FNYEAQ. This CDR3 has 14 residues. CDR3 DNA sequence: TGTGCCAGCAGCCCAGGGAATCTAAACTATGGCTACACCTTC. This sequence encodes CASSPGNLNYGYTF.

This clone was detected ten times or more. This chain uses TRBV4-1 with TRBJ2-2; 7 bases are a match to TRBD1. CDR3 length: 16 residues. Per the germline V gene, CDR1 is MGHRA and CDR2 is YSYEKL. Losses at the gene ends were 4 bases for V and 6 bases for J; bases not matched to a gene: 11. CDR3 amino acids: CASSRQGLDRAGELFF. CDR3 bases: TGCGCCAGCAGCCGGCAGGGGCTCGACAGGGCCGGGGAGCTGTTTTTT.

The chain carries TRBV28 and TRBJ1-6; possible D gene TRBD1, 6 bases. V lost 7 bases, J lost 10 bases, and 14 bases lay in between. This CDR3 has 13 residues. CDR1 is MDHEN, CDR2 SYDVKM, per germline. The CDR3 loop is CASNEGGGSPLHF. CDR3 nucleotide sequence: TGTGCCAGCAATGAAGGGGGTGGCTCACCCCTCCACTTT.

The CDR3 is CASSRRTGEGYTF. CDR3 nucleotide sequence: TGTGCCAGCAGTAGACGGACAGGGGAGGGCTACACCTTC. The rearrangement joins TRBV27 to TRBJ1-2, with 9 bases that match TRBD1. The V gene end was trimmed by 5 bases and the J gene end by 8 bases; junction bases not matched to a gene: 6. The germline V gene has CDR1 MNHEY and CDR2 SMNVEV (reference sequence). The CDR3 runs to 13 residues.

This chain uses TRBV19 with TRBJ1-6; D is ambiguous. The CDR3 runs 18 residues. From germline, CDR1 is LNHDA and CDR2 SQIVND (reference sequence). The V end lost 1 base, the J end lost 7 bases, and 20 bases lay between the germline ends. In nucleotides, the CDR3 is TGTGCCAGTAGTATAGGGGAGTTGCAGAACGTGAACAATTCACCCCTCCACTTT. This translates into CASSIGELQNVNNSPLHF.

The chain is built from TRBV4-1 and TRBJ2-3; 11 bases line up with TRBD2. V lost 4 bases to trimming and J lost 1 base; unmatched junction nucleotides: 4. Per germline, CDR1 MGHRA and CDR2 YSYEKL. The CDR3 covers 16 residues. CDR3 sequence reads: CASSRKGLAGTDTQYF. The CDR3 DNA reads TGCGCCAGCAGCCGGAAGGGACTAGCGGGCACAGATACGCAGTATTTT.

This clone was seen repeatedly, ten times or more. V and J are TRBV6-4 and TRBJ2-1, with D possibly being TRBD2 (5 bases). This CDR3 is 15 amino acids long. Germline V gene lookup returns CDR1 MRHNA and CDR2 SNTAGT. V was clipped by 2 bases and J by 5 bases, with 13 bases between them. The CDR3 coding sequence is TGTGCCAGCAGTGACCCTCTCCGGGGAGACAATGAGCAGTTCTTC. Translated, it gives CASSDPLRGDNEQFF.

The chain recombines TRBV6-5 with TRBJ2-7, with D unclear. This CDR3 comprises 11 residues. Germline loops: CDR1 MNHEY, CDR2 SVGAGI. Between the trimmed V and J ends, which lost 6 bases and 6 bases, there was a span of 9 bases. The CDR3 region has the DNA TGTGCCAGCAGGGAGCCCCGCGAGCAGTACTTC. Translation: CASREPREQYF.

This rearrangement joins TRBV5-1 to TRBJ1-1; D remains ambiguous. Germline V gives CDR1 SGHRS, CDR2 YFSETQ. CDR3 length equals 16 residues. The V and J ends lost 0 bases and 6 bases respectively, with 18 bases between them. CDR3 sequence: CASSLARMGRRAEAFF. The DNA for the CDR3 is TGCGCCAGCAGCTTGGCCCGCATGGGGAGGCGGGCTGAAGCTTTCTTT.

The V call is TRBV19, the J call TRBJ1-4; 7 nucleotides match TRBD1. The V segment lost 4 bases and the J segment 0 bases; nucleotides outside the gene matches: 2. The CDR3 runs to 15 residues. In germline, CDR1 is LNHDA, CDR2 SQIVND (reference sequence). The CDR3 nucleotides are TGTGCCAGTAGTACTGGGACAGCAACTAATGAAAAACTGTTTTTT. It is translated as CASSTGTATNEKLFF. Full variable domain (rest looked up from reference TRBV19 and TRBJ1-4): DGGITQSPKYLFRKEGQNVTLSCEQNLNHDAMYWYRQDPGQGLRLIYYSQIVNDFQKGDIAEGYSVSREKKESFPLTVTSAQKNPTAFYLCASSTGTATNEKLFFGSGTQLSVL.

Written as DNA, the CDR3 is TGTGCCAGCAGCTTGGGCGTTGGAAACATTCAGTACTTC. Protein sequence: CASSLGVGNIQYF. The chain employs TRBV2 and TRBJ2-4; D unresolved. This CDR3 has 13 residues. Germline CDR1 reads SNHLY; CDR2 reads FYNNEI. Trimming took 6 bases from V and 6 from J, leaving 12 bases between them.

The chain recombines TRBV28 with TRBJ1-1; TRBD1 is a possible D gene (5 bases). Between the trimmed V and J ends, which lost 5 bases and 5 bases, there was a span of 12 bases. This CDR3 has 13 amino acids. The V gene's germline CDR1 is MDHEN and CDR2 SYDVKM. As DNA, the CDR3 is TGTGCCAGCAGTGCAGGGCGCAGAACTGAAGCTTTCTTT. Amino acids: CASSAGRRTEAFF.

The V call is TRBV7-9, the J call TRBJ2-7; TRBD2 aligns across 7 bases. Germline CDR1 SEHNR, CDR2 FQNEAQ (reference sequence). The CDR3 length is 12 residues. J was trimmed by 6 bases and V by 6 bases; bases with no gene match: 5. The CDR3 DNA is TGTGCCAGCAGGTGGGGGGGTGGCGAGCAGTACTTC. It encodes CASRWGGGEQYF.